The following is a TCR beta chain sequence with its context. The data belong to a study of CD8 T cells in Susac syndrome. RNA, at about 0.5 to 1 ug, was reverse transcribed with random hexamers. TCRdb called the immunoSEQ multiplex PCR reads again in MiXCR, with one record for every CDR3 protein. The sample has 170,000 or so distinct CDR3 sequences, about 93% seen once. The CDR3 has 14 amino acids. Germline assignment: CDR1 SQVTM and CDR2 ANQGSEA. Germline trimming cut 7 bases from V and 3 bases from J; bases unmatched to any gene: 10. V is TRBV29-1 and J is TRBJ2-5; 8 positions agree with TRBD2. This sequence originates from a human donor with multiple sclerosis. What was sequenced was CD4+ T cells from PBMCs. The CDR3 spells CSGTGGAGEETQYF. The CDR3 nucleotides read TGCAGCGGTACGGGGGGGGCTGGGGAAGAGACCCAGTACTTC.